This entry is about one T cell receptor beta chain. The CDR3 runs to 14 residues. Per germline, CDR1 PRHDT and CDR2 FYEKMQ (reference sequence). The J segment lost 7 bases and the V segment lost 0 bases, leaving 5 bases of the junction unmatched. The sample is drawn from a study of blood T cell repertoires in COVID-19. In the original processing: Amplified reference gene primers provided the basis for estimating nucleated cell counts. Sequenced by immunoSEQ multiplex PCR; TCRdb stores in-frame clones only, minus some. The V and J calls and the clone size are those of that table, but D and trimming were determined from the DNA. The sample records approximately 58,000 clones, approximately 80% being singletons.

The clonotype was recovered from a woman in her sixties with acute or convalescent COVID-19. Sequenced sample: peripheral blood. The rearrangement links TRBV13 to TRBJ1-2; 7 bases match TRBD1. The CDR3 protein is CASSLGQGLRGYTF. CDR3 nucleotide sequence: TGTGCCAGCAGCTTAGGACAGGGGTTACGTGGCTACACCTTC.